This TCR beta chain was retrieved from a study of CD8+ T cells in alopecia areata (dated by TCRdb to 2016 to 2019). Notes on the research overall: The treated patients took part in an open-label pilot trial in which moderate-to-severe alopecia areata was treated with oral tofacitinib at 5 to 10 mg twice daily. Patients received tofacitinib for 6 to 18 months and were then followed off drug for 6 months to check for delayed response and recurrence. In treated patients, disease severity was measured using the SALT score, which gives the percentage of scalp surface area affected. The study used high-throughput TCRbeta sequencing to examine T cell clonal expansion in alopecia areata, in both the C3H/HeJ mouse model and human patients. On the human side, TCRbeta sequencing was run on scalp tissue and on sorted CD4+ and CD8+ peripheral blood T cells from healthy controls and from alopecia areata patients with either patchy or totalis/universalis disease. Tofacitinib-treated patients had biopsies at baseline and at 4 and 24 weeks of treatment, with a later scalp biopsy in several patients. Scalp clonality was compared among normal scalp (n=4), patchy alopecia areata scalp (n=8), and alopecia totalis/universalis scalp (n=8). The RNA source kit depended on sample type: the PAXgene miRNA kit for fixed scalp, the miRNeasy kit for PBMCs, and the RNeasy kit for mouse skin. Amplification of TCRbeta CDR3 regions was done by immunoSEQ multiplex PCR using 35 Vbeta forward primers and 13 Jbeta reverse primers.

V and J lose 2 bases and 4 bases, and a span of 12 bases separates them. The CDR3 goes from the cysteine to the phenylalanine over 14 residues. CDR3 DNA only is kept here, 42 bases in frame from base 1. CDR1 and CDR2 are drawn from the germline V gene: KGHSH, LQKENI. In the paper's terms, the time point label means: 24 weeks on oral tofacitinib. Interpreted using the paper, the treatment or condition label stands for: oral pan-JAK inhibitor, 5-10 mg twice daily. Lesional scalp punch biopsies and peripheral blood were obtained from alopecia areata patients. After PBMCs were isolated by density centrifugation and stained for CD3, CD4 and CD8, a FACSAria was used to sort CD4+ and CD8+ T cells. Of note for this clone: What this receptor recognizes is not known. Base quality data are lacking; no much larger clone is found one base away.

The library was made by the immunoSEQ multiplex PCR assay. For TCR sequencing, RNA was extracted from every sample and reverse transcribed into cDNA to serve as template. SuperScript III was used to make first-strand cDNA, primed with a 2:1 mix of oligo-dT and random hexamers. A synthetic immune receptor repertoire was used to measure amplification bias, and any remaining bias was corrected computationally. Per the authors' processing: After raw reads were preprocessed to remove errors, the CDR3 was defined following IMGT conventions as running from the conserved cysteine to phenylalanine. To get clonality, Shannon entropy was normalized by log2 of the number of productive unique TCRs and the result was subtracted from 1. CD4 or CD8 identity of scalp clones was inferred by cross-referencing scalp TCRbeta sequences with sorted blood CD4 and CD8 repertoires. Drawn from immuneACCESS, this table holds only the in-frame rearrangements with V and J called that TCRdb kept. Clones are partly lost; checked studies trace under half to an unresolved V gene and leave the rest unexplained. Clone size and the V and J calls come from that table; the DNA yielded D and trimming. The sample table contains about 120,000 clones; only one count was recorded for roughly three fifths of them. 9% to 15% of the sample is in the top ten clones.

Study-wide findings and limitations: Tofacitinib significantly decreased scalp clonality and the number of expanded CD8+ clones among the top 100 scalp clones. Scalp TCR repertoire analysis is complicated because resident alphabeta T cells in normal human skin are also sequenced, whereas mouse skin is dominated by gammadelta T cells. Compared with normal scalp, lesional scalp, particularly in alopecia totalis/universalis, had higher clonality and more expanded CD8+ clones, which suggests antigenic drive. Because the treated cohort was small and included a single nonresponder, larger studies are needed to assess links between baseline CD8+ expansion and response. During tofacitinib treatment, many expanded lesional clones stuck around in both scalp and blood, and this persistence may partly explain why relapse happens after treatment is stopped. Shared TCR sequences between patients were less evident than in mice, which may be partly attributable to HLA diversity in the patient population.

The receptor's source is a human donor with alopecia areata. The chain is encoded by TRBV18 joined to TRBJ2-7; confidence is insufficient to name the D gene. This material consisted of CD8+ T cells sorted from blood, taken at week 24, from a patient treated with tofacitinib. The CDR3 in this case is CASSPERLGYEQYF. The bases are TGTGCCAGCTCACCAGAAAGGTTGGGTTACGAGCAGTACTTC.